This entry concerns a single TCR beta chain. This specimen belongs to a study of blood T cell repertoires in COVID-19. About the study: Spain, Italy and the United States supplied samples that represented acute and convalescent COVID-19. The analysed material was cDNA or gDNA that came from T cells, B-cell-depleted T cells, or PBMCs.

There are 17 residues in the CDR3. V shed 5 bases and J 5 bases; nucleotides not matched to a gene: 17. In the original workflow: Reference gene primers were amplified, and this amplification served to estimate nucleated cell counts. The protocol was immunoSEQ multiplex PCR, while the TCRdb copy is restricted to in-frame clones and leaves out a portion. V and J calls and clone size are those listed in that table; D and trimming were worked out from the DNA. The sample lists roughly 100,000 clones, roughly 84% occurring once. The clonotype comes from a human donor in a cohort sampled during active COVID-19. The genes are TRBV23-1 and TRBJ2-7, with TRBD1 matching over 8 bases. TRBV23-1 belongs to the ORF category, with a function that is uncertain. The sample comprised peripheral blood. For the CDR3, the DNA is TGCGCCAGCAGTTACCCTGACAGGGGATGGTCTCAAGACGAGCAGTACTTC. Amino acids: CASSYPDRGWSQDEQYF.